A single sample gave rise to the 30 T cell receptor beta chains below, sequenced in a study of blood T cell repertoires in COVID-19. The data were produced by immunoSEQ multiplex PCR, yet TCRdb's version contains in-frame clones alone and is incomplete. The repertoire has approximately 65,000 clones, approximately 80% of them found once; the top ten carry 3% to 4.5%. Sequencing input: PBMCs or T cells enriched from blood (not recorded which). These receptors were collected from a woman aged 40 to 50 with acute COVID-19.

This clone was seen only a few times. The J gene is TRBJ1-6, the V gene TRBV3-1 (or the pseudogene TRBV3-2); D is perhaps TRBD1 (6 bases). Trimming cost V 7 bases and J 8 bases, with 15 bases left between them. CDR3 length equals 14 residues. Germline CDR1 reads LGHDT; CDR2 reads YNNKEL (reference sequence). The CDR3 sequence is CASKWAGDYSPLHF. The CDR3 DNA reads TGTGCCAGCAAATGGGCAGGGGATTATTCACCCCTCCACTTT.

About this clone: Relative to the germline gene, one junction end is altered; a read error may explain this. The chain employs TRBV14 and TRBJ2-1, with 10 bases fitting TRBD2. The length of the CDR3 is 15 residues. Germline V gene data show CDR1 as SGHDN and CDR2 as FVKESK. CDR3 protein: CASSQEFNGLAGVVF. The DNA for the CDR3 is TGTGCCAGCAGCCAAGAATTTAACGGGCTAGCGGGGGTGGTCTTC. Filled out from reference TRBV14 and TRBJ2-1, the complete variable domain reads EAGVTQFPSHSVIEKGQTVTLRCDPISGHDNLYWYRRVMGKEIKFLLHFVKESKQDESGMPNNRFLAERTGGTYSTLKVQPAELEDSGVYFCASSQEFNGLAGVVFGPGTRLTVL.

CDR3 loop: CASDPGLAGGWGTGELFF. CDR3 DNA: TGTGCCAGCGACCCGGGACTAGCGGGAGGGTGGGGCACCGGGGAGCTGTTTTTT. This sequence joins TRBV2 and TRBJ2-2; 16 nucleotides line up with TRBD2. V shed 8 bases and J 4 bases; nucleotides not matched to a gene: 10. Germline CDR1 is SNHLY and CDR2 is FYNNEI. The CDR3 runs to 18 residues.

The V gene is TRBV2, the J gene TRBJ2-1; D ambiguous. Germline V gene lookup returns CDR1 SNHLY and CDR2 FYNNEI. Trimming stripped 8 bases from V and 9 bases from J, with 17 bases between. The CDR3 extends over 13 amino acids. CDR3 amino acids: CASGREPLGEQFF. The CDR3 nucleotides are TGTGCCAGCGGGCGTGAACCGTTGGGTGAGCAGTTCTTC.

The rearrangement links TRBV20-1 to TRBJ1-3, with 10 bases identical to TRBD1. The V and J ends lost 3 bases and 3 bases, in that order; junction bases with no gene match: 8. CDR1 and CDR2 from the germline V gene are DFQATT and SNEGSKA (reference sequence). The CDR3 totals 16 residues. The CDR3 region is CSASRQGAMGGNTIYF. In DNA, the CDR3 is TGCAGTGCTAGTCGACAGGGGGCGATGGGTGGAAACACCATATATTTT.

The chain joins TRBV19 to TRBJ2-1; D perhaps matches TRBD2 (6 bases). The CDR3 consists of 13 residues. CDR1 and CDR2 (germline): LNHDA, SQIVND (reference sequence). The V end lost 3 bases, the J end lost 4 bases, and 7 bases lay between the germline ends. CDR3 loop: CASSMAGYNEQFF. The CDR3, as DNA: TGTGCCAGTAGTATGGCGGGGTACAATGAGCAGTTCTTC.

This chain joins TRBV7-9 and TRBJ1-1; the match to TRBD1 covers 8 bases. Germline V lookup: CDR1 SEHNR, CDR2 FQNEAQ (reference sequence). The CDR3 totals 16 residues. V lost 5 bases and J lost 5; bases outside the gene matches: 13. CDR3 sequence (DNA): TGTGCCAGCAGCGGAACAGGGGGAAGGGGAGAAACTGAAGCTTTCTTT. Protein sequence: CASSGTGGRGETEAFF. Full variable domain (outside the CDR3, taken from reference TRBV7-9 and TRBJ1-1): DTGVSQNPRHKITKRGQNVTFRCDPISEHNRLYWYRQTLGQGPEFLTYFQNEAQLEKSRLLSDRFSAERPKGSFSTLEIQRTEQGDSAMYLCASSGTGGRGETEAFFGQGTRLTVV.

The gene calls are TRBV7-6 and TRBJ2-2, with a possible D match to TRBD1 (6 bases). The CDR3 is 15 amino acids. Germline assignment: CDR1 SGHVS and CDR2 FNYEAQ. V was cut by 6 bases and J by 5 bases, with 16 bases left in between. The CDR3 nucleotides read TGTGCCAGCAGTTCCCCGACAGGCCAAACCGGGGAGCTGTTTTTT. This codes for CASSSPTGQTGELFF.

The chain carries TRBV7-9 and TRBJ2-1, with TRBD2 matching over 10 bases. Germline CDR1 and CDR2: SEHNR and FQNEAQ (reference sequence). The CDR3 has 15 residues. V was pared by 1 base and J by 13 bases, with 10 bases of the junction left unmatched. The CDR3 protein is CASSLDGLAADQQFF. The CDR3 DNA reads as TGTGCCAGCAGCTTAGACGGACTAGCGGCAGATCAACAGTTCTTC.

This clone was counted a single time. The chain's CDR3 is CASSPRGGVRWTNEKLFF. CDR3 sequence (DNA): TGTGCCAGCAGCCCACGAGGGGGGGTCAGGTGGACTAATGAAAAACTGTTTTTT. The chain employs TRBV9 and TRBJ1-4, with D perhaps matching TRBD1 (6 bases). The CDR3 has 18 amino acids. V lost 4 bases to trimming and J lost 2 bases, with 21 bases between them. Germline values: CDR1 SGDLS, CDR2 YYNGEE.

CDR3 in amino acids: CASSLGTLTGGAETQYF. In DNA form, the CDR3 reads TGTGCCAGCAGCTTAGGAACCTTGACAGGTGGGGCAGAGACCCAGTACTTC. The chain has TRBV7-9 and TRBJ2-5, with a tentative D call TRBD1 (6 bases). Trimming took 1 base from V and 4 from J, leaving 19 bases between them. CDR1 and CDR2 (germline): SEHNR, FQNEAQ (reference sequence). CDR3 length: 17 residues. Full variable domain (missing parts from reference TRBV7-9 and TRBJ2-5): DTGVSQNPRHKITKRGQNVTFRCDPISEHNRLYWYRQTLGQGPEFLTYFQNEAQLEKSRLLSDRFSAERPKGSFSTLEIQRTEQGDSAMYLCASSLGTLTGGAETQYFGPGTRLLVL.

This sequence joins TRBV11-3 and TRBJ2-1; 8 nucleotides agree with TRBD2. This CDR3 is built from 15 residues. J lost 5 bases, V lost 6 bases, and 9 bases had no gene match. In germline, CDR1 is SGHNT, CDR2 YENEEA. CDR3 nucleotides: TGTGCCAGCAGTCTACTAGCGGCCCCTAACAATGAGCAGTTCTTC. It yields the protein CASSLLAAPNNEQFF.

The DNA for the CDR3 is TGTGCCAGCAGCCCCGGGACAGCCAATTCACCCCTCCACTTT. Encoded protein: CASSPGTANSPLHF. This rearrangement joins TRBV14 to TRBJ1-6; 7 nucleotides match TRBD1. The V gene's germline CDR1 is SGHDN and CDR2 FVKESK. Trimming took 4 bases from V and 7 from J; bases not matched to a gene: 4. The CDR3 spans 14 residues.

This chain connects TRBV27 to TRBJ2-2; 11 positions match TRBD2. The CDR3 totals 17 residues. J lost 3 bases, V lost 0 bases, and 3 bases had no gene match. Per the germline V gene, CDR1 is MNHEY and CDR2 is SMNVEV (reference sequence). CDR3 region: CASSLSGTSGYTGELFF. CDR3 nucleotides: TGTGCCAGCAGTTTATCCGGGACTAGCGGTTACACCGGGGAGCTGTTTTTT.

This chain connects TRBV28 to TRBJ2-5; TRBD2 matches 11 bases. J gave up 5 bases and V 5 bases, and 13 bases lay outside the gene matches. The CDR3 extends over 17 amino acids. Germline values: CDR1 MDHEN, CDR2 SYDVKM. The CDR3 sequence is CASSPLAGDTSRETQYF. In nucleotides, the CDR3 is TGTGCCAGCAGTCCACTAGCGGGGGACACCTCCCGCGAGACCCAGTACTTC.

In its sample, this clone was seen a few times. This rearrangement joins TRBV2 to TRBJ2-1; TRBD2 matches at 9 bases. CDR1 is SNHLY and CDR2 is FYNNEI in the germline V gene. The V segment lost 6 bases and the J segment 2 bases; nucleotides outside the gene matches: 2. The CDR3 consists of 14 residues. Here the CDR3 reads CASSGGGAYNEQFF. The DNA for the CDR3 is TGTGCCAGCAGCGGCGGGGGGGCCTACAATGAGCAGTTCTTC.

The chain employs TRBV19 and TRBJ1-3; no clear D. CDR3 length equals 14 residues. Germline lookup yields CDR1 LNHDA and CDR2 SQIVND (reference sequence). The germline V and J ends were trimmed by 6 bases and 0 bases, with 9 bases remaining between them. Here the CDR3 DNA reads TGTGCCAGTAGGGACTCTTACTCTGGAAACACCATATATTTT. As protein: CASRDSYSGNTIYF.

The chain has TRBV5-1 and TRBJ2-3, with 9 bases lining up with TRBD2. V dropped 4 bases and J dropped 3; count of bases not matched to a gene: 9. The germline V gene encodes CDR1 SGHRS and CDR2 YFSETQ. The CDR3 is 16 residues long. CDR3 protein: CASSRNSGSRTDTQYF. The CDR3 DNA sequence: TGCGCCAGCAGCCGCAATAGCGGGAGTAGGACAGATACGCAGTATTTT.

The chain uses TRBV15 and TRBJ1-4, with TRBD1 identical over 7 bases. Germline-derived CDR1 and CDR2 are LNHNV and YYDKDF (reference sequence). The CDR3 length is 15 residues. Trimming took 2 bases from V and 5 from J; bases not matched to a gene: 5. Here the CDR3 DNA reads TGTGCCACCAGCAGACAACAGGGGTGGAATGAAAAACTGTTTTTT. It specifies CATSRQQGWNEKLFF.

V and J are TRBV5-1 and TRBJ2-1; D call uncertain. Germline V gives CDR1 SGHRS, CDR2 YFSETQ. The ends were cut back, 1 base at V and 8 bases at J, with 13 bases in the middle. This CDR3 has 14 amino acids. The DNA for the CDR3 is TGCGCCAGCAGCTTGAGTGCTAGTTGGGATGAGCAGTTCTTC. It yields the protein CASSLSASWDEQFF. Full variable domain (remainder filled in from reference TRBV5-1 and TRBJ2-1): KAGVTQTPRYLIKTRGQQVTLSCSPISGHRSVSWYQQTPGQGLQFLFEYFSETQRNKGNFPGRFSGRQFSNSRSEMNVSTLELGDSALYLCASSLSASWDEQFFGPGTRLTVL.

The chain combines TRBV5-1 with TRBJ2-7; D possibly corresponds to TRBD2 (6 bases). The CDR3 covers 16 residues. Germline CDR1 SGHRS, CDR2 YFSETQ. Trimming removed 0 bases at V and 2 bases at J, with 15 bases between. CDR3 sequence reads: CASSLVPLARPYEQYF. The DNA of the CDR3 is TGCGCCAGCAGCTTGGTACCGCTAGCGAGACCCTACGAGCAGTACTTC.

The rearrangement links TRBV27 to TRBJ2-1, with 9 bases aligning to TRBD1. The CDR3 spans 15 residues. The germline V gene encodes CDR1 MNHEY and CDR2 SMNVEV (reference sequence). J was trimmed by 8 bases and V by 3 bases; bases with no gene match: 8. DNA for the CDR3: TGTGCCAGCAGTTTCCGGGACAGGGAGTTGGATGAGCAGTTCTTC. It encodes CASSFRDRELDEQFF.

The chain employs TRBV29-1 and TRBJ2-2; tentative D call: TRBD2 (7 bases). This CDR3 has 14 amino acids. In germline, CDR1 is SQVTM, CDR2 ANQGSEA. V was clipped by 7 bases and J by 6 bases, with 18 bases between them. The CDR3 nucleotides read TGCAGCGCCCAAAAGGGGGGGGTTGCCGGGGAGCTGTTTTTT. As protein: CSAQKGGVAGELFF.

The chain is built from TRBV7-9 and TRBJ2-3; D possibly corresponds to TRBD2 (6 bases). V was cut by 2 bases and J by 2 bases, with 11 bases left in between. Germline CDR1 and CDR2: SEHNR and FQNEAQ (reference sequence). This CDR3 comprises 15 residues. The CDR3 nucleotides read TGTGCCAGCAGCTTACCCGGGGGATACACAGATACGCAGTATTTT. Residues: CASSLPGGYTDTQYF.

V and J are TRBV10-1 and TRBJ1-1, with D perhaps matching TRBD1 (5 bases). Trimming stripped 0 bases from V and 1 base from J, with 12 bases between. The CDR3 extends over 16 amino acids. The V gene's germline CDR1 is WNHNN and CDR2 SYGVQD (reference sequence). The CDR3 nucleotides read TGCGCCAGCAGTGAGTCGGATACAGGCTGGAACACTGAAGCTTTCTTT. Translated: CASSESDTGWNTEAFF.

The count of this clone is one. The chain joins TRBV2 to TRBJ1-1, with D possibly being TRBD1 (5 bases). The CDR3 totals 14 residues. With 8 bases removed from V and 1 base from J, the gap between germline ends came to 14 bases. Germline V CDR1 and CDR2: SNHLY, FYNNEI. CDR3 nucleotide sequence: TGTGCCAGCGAATCCAGTACAGGGAACACTGAAGCTTTCTTT. Its translation is CASESSTGNTEAFF.

CDR3 sequence reads: CASSLEQGNSPLHF. As DNA, the CDR3 is TGTGCCAGCAGCTTAGAACAGGGGAATTCACCCCTCCACTTT. The chain has TRBV7-9 and TRBJ1-6, with TRBD1 matching 7 bases. Trimming cost V 1 base and J 7 bases; bases outside gene matches: 1. In germline, CDR1 is SEHNR, CDR2 FQNEAQ (reference sequence). This CDR3 is 14 amino acids long.

This clone was counted only a few times. The V gene is TRBV6-2 or TRBV6-3, the J gene TRBJ2-1; 9 bases match TRBD1. The V and J ends lost 2 bases and 12 bases, in that order; junction bases with no gene match: 8. CDR1 and CDR2 from the germline V gene are MNHEY and SVGEGT. This CDR3 contains 14 residues. The CDR3 here is CASSYLGTGNGQFF. The CDR3 bases are TGTGCCAGCAGTTACCTTGGGACAGGGAACGGGCAGTTCTTC.

With regard to this clone: One end of the junction is discordant with germline, which a read error may explain. The V and J genes are TRBV3-1 (or the pseudogene TRBV3-2) and TRBJ1-1; D remains unclear. The CDR3 is made up of 12 amino acids. CDR1 and CDR2 (germline): LGHDT, YNNKEL (reference sequence). CDR3 amino acids: CASSLENAEAFF. The CDR3 DNA sequence: TGTGCCAGCAGCCTGGAGAACGCTGAAGCTTTCTTT.

This chain joins TRBV6-6 and TRBJ1-2; TRBD1 aligns across 9 bases. CDR3 length: 15 residues. Germline V gene sequence: CDR1 MNHNY, CDR2 SVGAGI (reference sequence). Unmatched junction bases numbered 4, after V lost 2 bases and J lost 3 bases. CDR3 amino acids: CASSYPTGGDYGYTF. CDR3 sequence (DNA): TGTGCCAGCAGTTACCCCACAGGGGGCGACTATGGCTACACCTTC.